Each of the 12 T cell receptor beta chains below was sequenced from the same sample in a study of cytomegalovirus exposure and HLA in healthy donors. Primers included in the PCR were 60 Vbeta and 13 Jbeta primers. Method: immunoSEQ multiplex PCR; TCRdb's copy keeps in-frame clones and lacks some. The table includes 170,000 or so clones, approximately 84% detected once. The source material was PBMCs. All receptors derive from a girl between 10 and 17 years old in good health and CMV-seropositive.

V usage is TRBV5-6 and J usage is TRBJ1-2, with a tentative D call TRBD1 (6 bases). V was clipped by 0 bases and J by 6 bases, with 15 bases between them. The CDR3 is 15 amino acids. Germline V CDR1 and CDR2: SGHDT, YYEEEE. The CDR3 protein is CASSLALQGYHGYTF. The CDR3 nucleotides are TGTGCCAGCAGCTTGGCGCTGCAGGGGTATCATGGCTACACCTTC.

The chain joins TRBV6-1 to TRBJ1-1; TRBD1 is a possible D gene (6 bases). Trimming stripped 7 bases from V and 0 bases from J, with 15 bases between. CDR1 is MNHNS and CDR2 is SASEGT in the germline V gene. This CDR3 is built from 15 residues. This CDR3 reads CASTKGGDLNTEAFF. In DNA, the CDR3 is TGTGCCAGCACCAAAGGGGGGGATCTGAACACTGAAGCTTTCTTT.

This clone was seen just once. The chain combines TRBV7-9 with TRBJ2-2; weak D call: TRBD2 (6 bases). V shed 5 bases and J shed 0 bases, with 13 bases lying between them. The germline V gene encodes CDR1 SEHNR and CDR2 FQNEAQ (reference sequence). The CDR3 runs 16 residues. This CDR3 reads CASSPEGTSNTGELFF. CDR3 coding DNA: TGTGCCAGCAGCCCCGAGGGGACTTCGAACACCGGGGAGCTGTTTTTT. Filled out from reference TRBV7-9 and TRBJ2-2, the complete variable domain reads DTGVSQNPRHKITKRGQNVTFRCDPISEHNRLYWYRQTLGQGPEFLTYFQNEAQLEKSRLLSDRFSAERPKGSFSTLEIQRTEQGDSAMYLCASSPEGTSNTGELFFGEGSRLTVL.

The chain carries TRBV11-2 and TRBJ2-1, with 16 positions matching TRBD2. J was trimmed by 15 bases and V by 6 bases; bases with no gene match: 11. The CDR3 extends over 15 amino acids. CDR1 SGHAT and CDR2 FQNNGV come from the germline V gene. CDR3 DNA: TGTGCCAGCAGGTCTCCCGGGACTAGCGGGGGGGGGCCGTTCTTC. Its protein is CASRSPGTSGGGPFF.

The V gene is TRBV9, the J gene TRBJ1-1; 8 bases match TRBD1. The germline CDR1 and CDR2 sequences are SGDLS and YYNGEE. The junction had 2 bases not matched to a gene; V was cut back by 3 bases and J by 1 base. This CDR3 is 14 amino acids long. As DNA, the CDR3 is TGTGCCAGCAGCGGACAGGGGAAGAACACTGAAGCTTTCTTT. Encoded protein: CASSGQGKNTEAFF.

This chain links TRBV29-1 with TRBJ1-2; TRBD1 might be the D (6 bases). V was trimmed by 3 bases and J by 5 bases, leaving 13 bases between them. The CDR3 covers 13 residues. Germline-derived CDR1 and CDR2 are SQVTM and ANQGSEA. CDR3: CSVDRGILYGYTF. The CDR3 bases are TGCAGCGTTGACAGGGGAATCTTGTATGGCTACACCTTC.

In regard to this clone: An end of the junction differs from the germline gene, which may be a read error. In the same sample, other DNA sequences code for this CDR3. The chain has TRBV10-1 and TRBJ1-1; possibly TRBD1 for D (6 bases). This CDR3 contains 14 residues. The V gene's germline CDR1 is WNHNN and CDR2 SYGVQD (reference sequence). CDR3 in amino acids: CASSETGSHTEAFF. The CDR3 coding sequence is TGCGCCAGCAGTGAGACAGGGTCGCACACTGAAGCCTTCTTT.

In its sample, this clone was seen a few times. The chain employs TRBV4-2 and TRBJ2-1, with 11 bases aligning to TRBD2. The CDR3 is 16 amino acids. The junction had 2 bases not matched to a gene; V was cut back by 0 bases and J by 4 bases. Germline V gene data show CDR1 as LGHNA and CDR2 as YNFKEQ. The CDR3 DNA reads TGTGCCAGCAGCCAAGACGGGACTAGCGGATACAATGAGCAGTTCTTC. Translated: CASSQDGTSGYNEQFF.

This chain links TRBV11-2 with TRBJ1-3; TRBD1 aligns across 11 bases. Germline V gene lookup returns CDR1 SGHAT and CDR2 FQNNGV. The CDR3 spans 17 residues. Trimming took 5 bases from V and 4 from J; bases not matched to a gene: 10. The CDR3 spells CASSPPFGQGAGNTIYF. In DNA form, the CDR3 reads TGTGCCAGCAGCCCGCCCTTTGGACAGGGGGCGGGAAACACCATATATTTT.

The rearrangement uses TRBV4-2 and TRBJ2-2, with 8 bases fitting TRBD2. Trimming cost V 11 bases and J 5 bases; bases outside gene matches: 13. Germline loops: CDR1 LGHNA, CDR2 YNFKEQ. This CDR3 region has 15 residues. CDR3 residues: CASGGKGKETGELFF. CDR3 bases: TGTGCCTCGGGGGGGAAGGGTAAGGAGACCGGGGAGCTGTTTTTT.

Here the CDR3 reads CASSPAGQGAATGELFF. In DNA form, the CDR3 reads TGTGCCAGCTCACCGGCGGGACAGGGGGCGGCCACCGGGGAGCTGTTTTTT. The V gene is TRBV18, the J gene TRBJ2-2; 12 bases match TRBD1. J lost 4 bases, V lost 3 bases, and 6 bases had no gene match. Per the germline V gene, CDR1 is KGHSH and CDR2 is LQKENI. This CDR3 has 17 amino acids.

J is TRBJ2-1 and V is TRBV7-9, with 8 bases matching TRBD2. Trimming at V came to 1 base and at J to 6 bases, leaving 5 bases not matched to a gene. CDR1 is SEHNR, CDR2 FQNEAQ, per germline (reference sequence). The CDR3 is 15 residues long. The DNA of the CDR3 is TGTGCCAGCAGCTTAGGGGGCGGGGGGACCAATGAGCAGTTCTTC. Protein: CASSLGGGGTNEQFF.